This TCR beta chain was sequenced for a study of shared clonotypes between healthy human individuals. For the study at large: Each donor's CD8 memory used one plate, CD8 naive two, each CD4 subset three.

The naive CD8 fraction comprised CD45RO-negative cells positively selected for CCR7 and excluded terminally differentiated effector memory CD45RA+ cells. Details on this clone: Its antigen remains unidentified.

Study-wide results and limits: Researchers found naive subsets generally carried larger estimated richness than memory subsets.

Genomic DNA belonging to each subset was distributed in equal measure over several immunoSEQ plates. Method: immunoSEQ multiplex PCR; TCRdb's copy keeps in-frame clones and lacks some. Here the sample spans about 2,100,000 clones, 85% to 95% being singletons. The CDR3 has 14 residues. J lost 4 bases, V lost 6 bases, and 5 bases had no gene match. Germline V gene lookup returns CDR1 MDHEN and CDR2 SYDVKM. This TCR was recovered from a man between 18 and 35 years old in good health. Some clones in this sample may be carry-over from other donors' samples. The sample comprised naive CD8+ T cells from PBMCs. The J gene is TRBJ2-2, the V gene TRBV28, with 7 nucleotides matching TRBD1. This chain's CDR3 is CASRVTGRTGELFF. CDR3 bases: TGTGCCAGCAGGGTGACAGGGCGCACCGGGGAGCTGTTTTTT.